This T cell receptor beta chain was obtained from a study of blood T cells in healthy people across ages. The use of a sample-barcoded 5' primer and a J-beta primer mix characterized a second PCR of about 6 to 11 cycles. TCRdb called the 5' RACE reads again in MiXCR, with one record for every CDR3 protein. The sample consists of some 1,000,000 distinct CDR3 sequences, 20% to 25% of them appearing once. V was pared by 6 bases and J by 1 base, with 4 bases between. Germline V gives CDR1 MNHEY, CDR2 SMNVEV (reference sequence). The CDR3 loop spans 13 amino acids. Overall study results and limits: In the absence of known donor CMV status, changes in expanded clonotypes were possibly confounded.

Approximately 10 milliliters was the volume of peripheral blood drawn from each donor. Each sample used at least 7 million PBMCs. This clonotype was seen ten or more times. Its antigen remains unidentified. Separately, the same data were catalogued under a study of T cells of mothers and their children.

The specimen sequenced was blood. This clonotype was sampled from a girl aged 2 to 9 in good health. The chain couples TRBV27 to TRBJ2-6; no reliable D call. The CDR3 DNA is TGTGCCAGCAGGTCATCTGGGGCCAACGTCCTGACTTTC. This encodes CASRSSGANVLTF.